This TCR beta chain was retrieved from a study of T cell clones after liver transplantation. The overall study: In this trial, immunosuppression withdrawal was attempted within 2 years of liver transplant. TCRbeta sequencing after a pre-transplant mixed lymphocyte reaction identified graft-donor-reactive clones, later tracked in post-transplant blood.

Method: immunoSEQ multiplex PCR; TCRdb's copy keeps in-frame clones and lacks some. The top ten hold roughly 35% of the sample, which has 20,000 to 25,000 clones, about four fifths seen once. This CDR3 has 16 amino acids. Per the germline V gene, CDR1 is MDHEN and CDR2 is SYDVKM. The ends were cut back, 6 bases at V and 3 bases at J, with 20 bases in the middle. The chain recombines TRBV28 with TRBJ1-2, with D unclear. Sequencing used CD8+ T cells from blood, obtained 54 months after liver transplant. The origin of this receptor is a human patient who received a liver transplant. Some T cells may arise from the graft donor. CDR3 residues: CASSHALGVRYYGYTF. The CDR3 DNA is TGTGCCAGCAGCCATGCCCTCGGGGTAAGATACTATGGCTACACCTTC.